A selection of T cell receptor beta chains follows, all from one sample in a study of human T cells and chemical hapten exposure. TCRdb re-called the RACE reads through MiXCR, storing one row per CDR3 protein. The repertoire includes tens of thousands of distinct CDR3 sequences, around 10% of them detected once, and about 4% sits in the top ten. Specimen: whole blood, collected in connection with sensitization to the hapten diphenylcyclopropenone (DPC). Receptors originate from a woman in her thirties or forties with alopecia areata. Some clones in this sample may be carry-over from other donors' samples. CDR3s include the opening cysteine and the closing phenylalanine or tryptophan. The order of the fields is J gene, V gene, CDR3 length, D gene, clone size, CDR3 DNA, CDR3 protein. A D gene is named only where the DNA matches it firmly. Clone size, where shown, is once, few, many, or a class for clones that have expanded.

j_gene: TRBJ2-5; v_gene: TRBV19; len: 14; d_gene: TRBD1; abundance: -; CDR3nt: TGTGCCAGTAGTTCCGGACAGGCTCAAGAGACCCAGTACTTC; CDR3aa: CASSSGQAQETQYF
j_gene: TRBJ2-1; v_gene: TRBV7-9; len: 14; d_gene: -; abundance: few; CDR3nt: TGTGCCAGCAGCCCGACTAGTGTAGGCAATGAGCAGTTCTTC; CDR3aa: CASSPTSVGNEQFF
j_gene: TRBJ1-5; v_gene: TRBV19; len: 15; d_gene: TRBD1; abundance: -; CDR3nt: TGTGCCAGTAGGAGGGGGCAGGACGGCAATCAGCCCCAGCATTTT; CDR3aa: CASRRGQDGNQPQHF
j_gene: TRBJ2-7; v_gene: TRBV18; len: 15; d_gene: -; abundance: -; CDR3nt: TGTGCCAGCTCACCAGGGCAGGGGGGAGCCTACGAGCAGTACTTC; CDR3aa: CASSPGQGGAYEQYF
j_gene: TRBJ1-5; v_gene: TRBV28; len: 14; d_gene: -; abundance: -; CDR3nt: TGTGCCAGCACCGGAACAGGGAAACATCAGCCCCAGCATTTT; CDR3aa: CASTGTGKHQPQHF
j_gene: TRBJ2-2; v_gene: TRBV28; len: 12; d_gene: -; abundance: -; CDR3nt: TGTGCCAGCAGGGGACCGTCCGGGGAGCTGTTTTTT; CDR3aa: CASRGPSGELFF
j_gene: TRBJ2-6; v_gene: TRBV6-2/TRBV6-3; len: 15; d_gene: -; abundance: many; CDR3nt: TGTGCCAGCAGCCCCCACCCCTCTGGGGCCAACGTCCTGACTTTC; CDR3aa: CASSPHPSGANVLTF
j_gene: TRBJ2-1; v_gene: TRBV29-1; len: 14; d_gene: TRBD1; abundance: few; CDR3nt: TGCAGCGTGGATCAGGGACAGACGTACAATGAGCAGTTCTTC; CDR3aa: CSVDQGQTYNEQFF
j_gene: TRBJ1-2; v_gene: TRBV25-1; len: 13; d_gene: -; abundance: many; CDR3nt: TGTGCCACCCTCCCCGGGGCAGGGGTAGGCTACACCTTC; CDR3aa: CATLPGAGVGYTF
j_gene: TRBJ2-4; v_gene: TRBV6-2/TRBV6-3; len: 14; d_gene: -; abundance: many; CDR3nt: TGTGCCAGCAGTTACAAAGGGATAGAAAACATTCAGTACTTC; CDR3aa: CASSYKGIENIQYF
j_gene: TRBJ2-3; v_gene: TRBV10-1; len: 17; d_gene: -; abundance: -; CDR3nt: TGCGCCAGCAGTGAGTCGGGTAGACTGCCTAGCACAGATACGCAGTATTTT; CDR3aa: CASSESGRLPSTDTQYF
j_gene: TRBJ2-6; v_gene: TRBV20-1; len: 13; d_gene: -; abundance: many; CDR3nt: TGCAGTGCTAGTCCGGGGGGGGCCAACGTCCTGACTTTC; CDR3aa: CSASPGGANVLTF
j_gene: TRBJ2-2; v_gene: TRBV10-3; len: 14; d_gene: -; abundance: -; CDR3nt: TGTGCCATCAGTGAGTCTCCGGGGACCGGGGAGCTGTTTTTT; CDR3aa: CAISESPGTGELFF
j_gene: TRBJ1-4; v_gene: TRBV28; len: 14; d_gene: -; abundance: many; CDR3nt: TGTGCCAGCAAGGGAGACGGGAGGAATGAAAAACTGTTTTTT; CDR3aa: CASKGDGRNEKLFF
j_gene: TRBJ1-2; v_gene: TRBV19; len: 15; d_gene: -; abundance: -; CDR3nt: TGTGCCAGTAGTACAACCGATCGGGGGAGTGGTGGCTACACCTTC; CDR3aa: CASSTTDRGSGGYTF
j_gene: TRBJ2-1; v_gene: TRBV6-5; len: 16; d_gene: TRBD1; abundance: few; CDR3nt: TGTGCCAGCAGGAAGACAGGGGTAAGCACCTACAATGAGCAGTTCTTC; CDR3aa: CASRKTGVSTYNEQFF
j_gene: TRBJ2-3; v_gene: TRBV18; len: 16; d_gene: -; abundance: -; CDR3nt: TGTGCCAGCTCACCTCGGAGGGAGGAGGGCACAGATACGCAGTGTTTT; CDR3aa: CASSPRREEGTDTQCF
j_gene: TRBJ2-7; v_gene: TRBV9; len: 14; d_gene: TRBD1; abundance: few; CDR3nt: TGTGCCAGCAGCGTAGAGGGACAGGGATACGAGCAGTACTTC; CDR3aa: CASSVEGQGYEQYF